The 31 T cell receptor beta chains presented below share a single source sample, sequenced in a study of blood T cells in healthy people across ages. Primed by a sample-barcoded 5' primer and a J-beta primer mix, a second PCR proceeded for 7 to 11 cycles. MiXCR, applied by TCRdb to the 5' RACE reads, yields one record per CDR3 protein. The sample consists of 600,000 or so distinct CDR3 sequences, 47% of them appearing once. Input material: blood. These receptors all stem from a man aged 80 or over in good health.

This clonotype occurred once. The chain recombines TRBV20-1 with TRBJ2-1, with D possibly being TRBD2 (6 bases). The V gene lost 1 base and the J gene lost 0 bases, with 10 bases spanning the gap. This CDR3 spans 15 amino acids. The germline V gene has CDR1 DFQATT and CDR2 SNEGSKA (reference sequence). The CDR3 region is CSARAKRVSYNEQFF. CDR3 DNA sequence: TGCAGTGCTAGAGCGAAGCGGGTCTCCTACAATGAGCAGTTCTTC.

The chain employs TRBV4-3 and TRBJ2-3, with 12 bases matching TRBD2. Germline CDR1 reads LGHNA; CDR2 reads YSLEER. The CDR3 extends over 16 amino acids. With 4 bases clipped from V and 3 bases from J, the junction kept 5 bases outside the gene matches. CDR3 protein: CASSRELAGGTDTQYF. CDR3 bases: TGCGCCAGCAGCCGAGAACTAGCGGGGGGTACAGATACGCAGTATTTT.

The chain combines TRBV6-1 with TRBJ1-1; D ambiguous. CDR1 and CDR2 (germline): MNHNS, SASEGT. The CDR3 is made up of 14 amino acids. V shed 0 bases and J shed 2 bases, with 7 bases lying between them. This CDR3 reads CASSEAGFNTEAFF. CDR3 bases: TGTGCCAGCAGTGAAGCAGGGTTCAACACTGAAGCTTTCTTT.

The rearrangement uses TRBV12-3 or TRBV12-4 and TRBJ2-1; 11 bases fit TRBD2. V lost 3 bases and J lost 14; bases outside the gene matches: 3. The CDR3 covers 12 residues. The CDR3 nucleotides read TGTGCCAGCAGTTTCCCGGGACTAGCGGAGTTCTTC. Protein product: CASSFPGLAEFF.

V gene TRBV9 combines with J gene TRBJ2-1; D is unresolved. Trimming pared 0 bases from V and 0 bases from J, leaving 7 bases between. The CDR3 loop spans 15 amino acids. Germline CDR1 and CDR2: SGDLS and YYNGEE. CDR3 loop: CASSVAPSSYNEQFF. The CDR3 bases are TGTGCCAGCAGCGTAGCCCCTAGCTCCTACAATGAGCAGTTCTTC.

J is TRBJ1-1 and V is TRBV7-2, with D tentatively TRBD1 (5 bases). The germline CDR1 and CDR2 sequences are SGHTA and FQGNSA. Trimming left V 5 bases short and J 0 bases short, with 13 bases between. The CDR3 extends over 15 amino acids. CDR3 residues: CASSTKTGMNTEAFF. The CDR3 DNA follows: TGTGCCAGCAGCACTAAAACAGGCATGAACACTGAAGCTTTCTTT.

The genes are TRBV6-2 or TRBV6-3 and TRBJ2-3, with 8 bases matching TRBD2. This CDR3 is built from 15 residues. CDR1 and CDR2 from the germline V gene are MNHEY and SVGEGT. Losses at the gene ends were 2 bases for V and 5 bases for J; bases not matched to a gene: 6. Here the CDR3 reads CASSYGGLVLDTQYF. As DNA, the CDR3 is TGTGCCAGCAGTTACGGGGGACTAGTCCTAGATACGCAGTATTTT.

The chain combines TRBV20-1 with TRBJ1-2; no reliable D call. Trimming took off 6 bases at V and 4 bases at J, with 21 bases between the two ends. The CDR3 has 15 residues. In germline, CDR1 is DFQATT, CDR2 SNEGSKA (reference sequence). The CDR3 nucleotides read TGCAGTGCCCCTACTCCTACGGCTCCCAGCTATGGCTACACCTTC. This encodes CSAPTPTAPSYGYTF.

The chain joins TRBV7-9 to TRBJ1-1; D gene uncertain. The CDR3 runs 15 residues. V dropped 1 base and J dropped 0 bases, with 9 bases sitting between them. Germline V lookup: CDR1 SEHNR, CDR2 FQNEAQ (reference sequence). In DNA, the CDR3 is TGTGCCAGCAGCTTAGGGCACCCGCTGAACACTGAAGCTTTCTTT. It encodes CASSLGHPLNTEAFF.

Only a few counts were recorded for this clonotype. The chain couples TRBV4-3 to TRBJ1-2; perhaps TRBD1 as D (5 bases). V was pared by 1 base and J by 2 bases, with 14 bases between. The germline CDR1 and CDR2 sequences are LGHNA and YSLEER. The CDR3 is 16 residues long. CDR3 loop: CASSQAPGTANYGYTF. CDR3 sequence (DNA): TGCGCCAGCAGCCAAGCCCCCGGGACTGCGAACTATGGCTACACCTTC.

V and J are TRBV20-1 and TRBJ2-3; D is unresolved. Germline V gene lookup returns CDR1 DFQATT and CDR2 SNEGSKA (reference sequence). The V end was cut by 1 base, the J end by 3 bases, with 14 bases between. The CDR3 contains 15 residues. In nucleotides, the CDR3 is TGCAGTGCTAGAGTTGGTCAGTTGGGAACAGATACGCAGTATTTT. It is translated as CSARVGQLGTDTQYF.

The chain carries TRBV9 and TRBJ2-5; D remains unclear. The germline V gene encodes CDR1 SGDLS and CDR2 YYNGEE. V was pared by 0 bases and J by 2 bases, with 8 bases between. The CDR3 totals 14 residues. Written as DNA, the CDR3 is TGTGCCAGCAGCGTAGAGGGTTTGCAAGAGACCCAGTACTTC. As protein: CASSVEGLQETQYF.

This clonotype has a handful of counts. The chain links TRBV4-2 to TRBJ2-1; a weak D match, TRBD2 (6 bases). The CDR3 has 15 residues. The germline V and J ends were trimmed by 0 bases and 3 bases, with 9 bases remaining between them. CDR1 LGHNA and CDR2 YNFKEQ come from the germline V gene. The CDR3 loop is CASSQEETSYNEQFF. The CDR3 coding sequence is TGTGCCAGCAGCCAAGAGGAGACTAGCTACAATGAGCAGTTCTTC.

The chain combines TRBV10-2 with TRBJ2-7, with 16 bases aligning to TRBD2. Germline CDR1 is WSHSY and CDR2 is SAAADI. J lost 7 bases, V lost 5 bases, and 11 bases had no gene match. The CDR3 is 17 residues long. The CDR3 region is CASSPGLAGGYIIEQYF. The CDR3, as DNA: TGCGCCAGCAGTCCGGGACTAGCGGGAGGGTATATAATTGAGCAGTACTTC.

The chain carries TRBV4-3 and TRBJ2-2; D might be TRBD2 (5 bases). Germline V gene sequence: CDR1 LGHNA, CDR2 YSLEER. The V and J ends lost 1 base and 5 bases respectively, with 17 bases between them. This CDR3 is built from 17 residues. This CDR3 is CASSQGKDEGSTGELFF. The CDR3 DNA is TGCGCCAGCAGCCAAGGAAAGGACGAGGGAAGTACCGGGGAGCTGTTTTTT.

The V gene is TRBV20-1, the J gene TRBJ2-2; 7 nucleotides line up with TRBD2. The trim removed 0 bases at V and 1 base at J, leaving 2 bases unmatched. Germline V gives CDR1 DFQATT, CDR2 SNEGSKA (reference sequence). This CDR3 contains 15 residues. The CDR3 is CSAREASGNTGELFF. CDR3 bases: TGCAGTGCTAGAGAGGCTAGCGGGAACACCGGGGAGCTGTTTTTT.

The chain employs TRBV20-1 and TRBJ2-5, with 10 bases matching TRBD1. The V gene's germline CDR1 is DFQATT and CDR2 SNEGSKA (reference sequence). The CDR3 contains 15 residues. V lost 5 bases, J lost 5 bases, and 11 bases stayed unmatched. For the CDR3, the DNA is TGCAGTGCTTCTATTGAGACAGGGGGCAGGGAGACCCAGTACTTC. Protein: CSASIETGGRETQYF.

The chain couples TRBV12-3 or TRBV12-4 to TRBJ1-5; 7 bases are shared with TRBD1. V was clipped by 6 bases and J by 6 bases; unmatched bases: 11. There are 15 residues in the CDR3. CDR3 loop: CASSSSTGPVQPQHF. CDR3 DNA sequence: TGTGCCAGCAGCTCTTCGACAGGGCCAGTTCAGCCCCAGCATTTT.

The table lists this clonotype with a few counts. This rearrangement joins TRBV9 to TRBJ1-5; D unresolved. The CDR3 is 14 residues long. CDR1 and CDR2 from the germline V gene are SGDLS and YYNGEE. Trimming shortened V by 0 bases and J by 4 bases, and 8 bases separated the two germline ends. The CDR3 DNA reads as TGTGCCAGCAGCGTAGGTCCCGGGAATCAGCCCCAGCATTTT. Its translation is CASSVGPGNQPQHF.

This clonotype appeared a single time. The genes are TRBV30 and TRBJ1-2, with a tentative D call TRBD1 (6 bases). Germline values: CDR1 GTSNPN, CDR2 SVGIG (reference sequence). Trimming took off 3 bases at V and 7 bases at J, with 15 bases between the two ends. CDR3 size: 13 residues. The CDR3 here is CAWSASGVAGYTF. The CDR3 region has the DNA TGTGCCTGGAGCGCCTCAGGGGTGGCTGGCTACACCTTC.

This clonotype appeared a single time. The CDR3 bases are TGTGCCAGCAGCGCCGGACTAGGAGACAATGAGCAGTTCTTC. It codes for CASSAGLGDNEQFF. This rearrangement joins TRBV9 to TRBJ2-1, with TRBD2 matching over 7 bases. Germline V gives CDR1 SGDLS, CDR2 YYNGEE. The CDR3 has 14 amino acids. The V segment lost 3 bases and the J segment 5 bases; nucleotides outside the gene matches: 5.

The chain employs TRBV6-6 and TRBJ1-6; D ambiguous. CDR3 size: 15 residues. Trimming shortened V by 5 bases and J by 4 bases, and 12 bases separated the two germline ends. Germline V CDR1 and CDR2: MNHNY, SVGAGI (reference sequence). In DNA form, the CDR3 reads TGTGCCAGCAGTGTAACGGGGATGTATAATTCACCCCTCCACTTT. Residues: CASSVTGMYNSPLHF.

The J gene is TRBJ2-7, the V gene TRBV6-5, with D possibly being TRBD1 or TRBD2 (5 bases each). This CDR3 has 15 residues. With 5 bases removed from V and 5 bases from J, the gap between germline ends came to 19 bases. Germline-derived CDR1 and CDR2 are MNHEY and SVGAGI. CDR3 bases: TGTGCCAGCAGTAAACCCGGGACGCCCCAAGACGAGCAGTACTTC. It specifies CASSKPGTPQDEQYF.

In its sample, this clonotype was seen a few times. The V call is TRBV4-3, the J call TRBJ2-1, with 13 bases identical to TRBD2. Germline V gives CDR1 LGHNA, CDR2 YSLEER. The CDR3 spans 19 residues. The J segment lost 2 bases and the V segment lost 3 bases, leaving 10 bases of the junction unmatched. The CDR3 bases are TGCGCCAGCAGCCACTCGACTAGCGGGGGGCCATCACCCTACAATGAGCAGTTCTTC. Encoded protein: CASSHSTSGGPSPYNEQFF.

As to this clonotype: The CDR3 ends on some other residue instead of the conserved phenylalanine or tryptophan, so this is likely a read error. The rearrangement links TRBV20-1 to TRBJ2-1, with 12 bases aligning to TRBD1. CDR3 size: 14 residues. J lost 8 bases, V lost 6 bases, and 8 bases had no gene match. Germline CDR1 is DFQATT and CDR2 is SNEGSKA (reference sequence). The CDR3 region is CSAGDRGPIDEQFI. CDR3 nucleotides: TGCAGTGCAGGGGACAGGGGGCCTATCGATGAGCAGTTCATC.

The rearrangement links TRBV6-6 to TRBJ1-4; D call uncertain. The V gene lost 0 bases and the J gene lost 4 bases, with 9 bases spanning the gap. Germline V gene sequence: CDR1 MNHNY, CDR2 SVGAGI (reference sequence). The CDR3 is made up of 15 amino acids. The CDR3, as DNA: TGTGCCAGCAGTTACTCGAACAGCCTTAATGAAAAACTGTTTTTT. This translates into CASSYSNSLNEKLFF.

The rearrangement uses TRBV3-1 and TRBJ2-7; possibly TRBD1 for D (6 bases). The V gene's germline CDR1 is LGHDT and CDR2 YNNKEL (reference sequence). V gave up 6 bases and J gave up 3 bases, with 12 bases separating them. There are 13 residues in the CDR3. Here the CDR3 reads CASSRQANYEQYF. The CDR3 DNA reads TGTGCCAGCAGTAGACAGGCGAACTACGAGCAGTACTTC.

This sequence joins TRBV6-4 and TRBJ2-7; tentative D call: TRBD2 (6 bases). CDR1 MRHNA and CDR2 SNTAGT come from the germline V gene. The CDR3 contains 19 residues. V lost 10 bases and J 2 bases, leaving 33 bases between the germline ends. The CDR3 loop reads CAIPDPEGEADGSPYEQYF. In DNA, the CDR3 is TGTGCCATCCCCGACCCGGAGGGCGAGGCTGACGGGAGCCCCTACGAGCAGTACTTC.

This clonotype has only a few counts. This rearrangement joins TRBV13 to TRBJ2-6; D call uncertain. CDR3 length: 14 amino acids. The germline gives CDR1 PRHDT, CDR2 FYEKMQ (reference sequence). V dropped 5 bases and J dropped 1 base, with 6 bases sitting between them. CDR3 amino acids: CASSPPSGANVLTF. CDR3 nucleotide sequence: TGTGCCAGCAGCCCCCCATCTGGGGCCAACGTCCTGACTTTC.

The rearrangement joins TRBV20-1 to TRBJ2-1, with 9 bases matching TRBD2. V was pared by 5 bases and J by 3 bases, with 20 bases of the junction left unmatched. CDR1 is DFQATT and CDR2 is SNEGSKA in the germline V gene (reference sequence). The CDR3 is made up of 19 amino acids. The CDR3 DNA sequence: TGCAGTGCTGACCCTTTGCGGCGGGAGGGCCAAGTCTTCTACAATGAGCAGTTCTTC. This gives the protein CSADPLRREGQVFYNEQFF.

The chain combines TRBV10-3 with TRBJ1-1; perhaps TRBD1 as D (5 bases). V was clipped by 3 bases and J by 5 bases, with 10 bases between them. CDR1 and CDR2 (germline): ENHRY, SYGVKD. CDR3 length equals 13 residues. The CDR3 DNA is TGTGCCATCAGTGAAGGGGCGAATACTGAAGCTTTCTTT. Amino acids: CAISEGANTEAFF.